Each of the 13 T cell receptor beta chains below was sequenced from the same sample in a study of graft-versus-host responses after intestinal transplantation. Sequencing was performed with immunoSEQ multiplex PCR; in TCRdb, only in-frame clones are kept and a portion is missing. The table shows about 88,000 clones, with roughly 93% occurring only once. Their antigen targets remain unknown. The sample in question was unstimulated CD4+ T cells sorted from spleen or lymph node cells, obtained before transplant. These receptors were collected from a human donor who was the organ donor for an intestinal transplant.

The chain combines TRBV30 with TRBJ1-3; D gene ambiguous. The CDR3 runs to 13 residues. CDR1 is GTSNPN, CDR2 SVGIG, per germline (reference sequence). V lost 4 bases to trimming and J lost 0 bases, with 7 bases between them. CDR3 coding DNA: TGTGCCTGGATACTGAACTCTGGAAACACCATATATTTT. Protein product: CAWILNSGNTIYF.

The J gene is TRBJ2-5, the V gene TRBV7-9; the D is unclear. V was trimmed by 7 bases and J by 2 bases, leaving 14 bases between them. The CDR3 totals 14 residues. Germline CDR1 and CDR2: SEHNR and FQNEAQ (reference sequence). DNA for the CDR3: TGTGCCAGCACCGTAGACGGTAGTCAAGAGACCCAGTACTTC. Protein product: CASTVDGSQETQYF. Variable domain in full (rest from reference TRBV7-9 and TRBJ2-5): DTGVSQNPRHKITKRGQNVTFRCDPISEHNRLYWYRQTLGQGPEFLTYFQNEAQLEKSRLLSDRFSAERPKGSFSTLEIQRTEQGDSAMYLCASTVDGSQETQYFGPGTRLLVL.

This chain connects TRBV28 to TRBJ1-1, with D tentatively TRBD1 (5 bases). The germline CDR1 and CDR2 sequences are MDHEN and SYDVKM. CDR3 size: 14 residues. V was clipped by 5 bases and J by 3 bases, with 13 bases between them. CDR3 loop: CASSKTERHTEAFF. CDR3 bases: TGTGCCAGCAGTAAGACAGAGCGGCACACTGAAGCTTTCTTT. Complete variable domain (other parts from reference TRBV28 and TRBJ1-1): DVKVTQSSRYLVKRTGEKVFLECVQDMDHENMFWYRQDPGLGLRLIYFSYDVKMKEKGDIPEGYSVSREKKERFSLILESASTNQTSMYLCASSKTERHTEAFFGQGTRLTVV.

The J gene is TRBJ1-2, the V gene TRBV7-2; a possible D gene is TRBD1 (5 bases). The germline V gene encodes CDR1 SGHTA and CDR2 FQGNSA. The CDR3 has 17 amino acids. V gave up 4 bases and J gave up 4 bases, with 22 bases separating them. The CDR3 DNA sequence: TGTGCCAGCAGCTCAAGGTCGGGGGTCCTCTTTGGCTATGGCTACACCTTC. Protein sequence: CASSSRSGVLFGYGYTF.

The rearrangement joins TRBV11-2 to TRBJ1-6; D not certain. This CDR3 spans 13 amino acids. The V gene lost 2 bases and the J gene lost 11 bases, with 10 bases spanning the gap. CDR1 is SGHAT, CDR2 FQNNGV, per germline. CDR3: CASSLTEGAPLHF. In DNA, the CDR3 is TGTGCCAGCAGCTTAACGGAGGGTGCACCCCTCCACTTT. Full variable domain (outside the CDR3, taken from reference TRBV11-2 and TRBJ1-6): EAGVAQSPRYKIIEKRQSVAFWCNPISGHATLYWYQQILGQGPKLLIQFQNNGVVDDSQLPKDRFSAERLKGVDSTLKIQPAKLEDSAVYLCASSLTEGAPLHFGNGTRLTVT.

This sequence joins TRBV4-2 and TRBJ1-3, with D maybe TRBD1 (5 bases). The CDR3 consists of 16 residues. The germline V and J ends were trimmed by 3 bases and 0 bases, with 12 bases remaining between them. Germline loops: CDR1 LGHNA, CDR2 YNFKEQ. The CDR3 DNA reads TGTGCCAGCAGCCATGATGACAGTAACTCTGGAAACACCATATATTTT. Its protein product is CASSHDDSNSGNTIYF.

The rearrangement joins TRBV6-5 to TRBJ2-7, with D unclear. The CDR3 covers 13 residues. Trimming removed 0 bases from V and 4 bases from J, with 7 bases in between. Germline V gene lookup returns CDR1 MNHEY and CDR2 SVGAGI. CDR3 protein: CASSYSAVYEQYF. In nucleotides, the CDR3 is TGTGCCAGCAGTTACTCGGCCGTTTACGAGCAGTACTTC.

V usage is TRBV6-6 and J usage is TRBJ1-2; weak D call: TRBD1 (6 bases). CDR1 is MNHNY, CDR2 SVGAGI, per germline (reference sequence). Trimming left V 6 bases short and J 11 bases short, with 19 bases between. The CDR3 extends over 13 amino acids. The CDR3 coding sequence is TGTGCCAGCAGCCCCCGGGAGGGGGGTAGGTACACCTTC. Amino acids: CASSPREGGRYTF.

The chain recombines TRBV7-3 with TRBJ2-3, with 8 positions matching TRBD2. V was clipped by 8 bases and J by 5 bases; unmatched bases: 9. The germline CDR1 and CDR2 sequences are SGHTA and FQGTGA. CDR3 length: 14 residues. CDR3 loop: CASSAGENRDTQYF. The CDR3 DNA reads as TGTGCCAGCTCAGCGGGGGAAAATAGAGATACGCAGTATTTT.

The V call is TRBV7-2, the J call TRBJ1-5; D not certain. Trimming pared 5 bases from V and 5 bases from J, leaving 10 bases between. The CDR3 sequence is 13 residues long. Germline V gene lookup returns CDR1 SGHTA and CDR2 FQGNSA. The CDR3 reads CASSRTSDQPQHF. The CDR3, as DNA: TGTGCCAGCAGCCGGACTTCAGATCAGCCCCAGCATTTT.

The rearrangement joins TRBV4-2 to TRBJ1-2; the D is unclear. Germline CDR1 LGHNA, CDR2 YNFKEQ. With 4 bases removed from V and 0 bases from J, the gap between germline ends came to 6 bases. The CDR3 spans 13 residues. The CDR3 spells CASSRGSNYGYTF. The DNA for the CDR3 is TGTGCCAGCAGCCGGGGTTCTAACTATGGCTACACCTTC.

This clone showed up just a few times. The CDR3 DNA reads TGTGCCAGCAGTTTTTGGGGGGGACGAAACAATGAGCAGTTCTTC. Protein product: CASSFWGGRNNEQFF. This sequence joins TRBV28 and TRBJ2-1; TRBD2 aligns across 7 bases. This CDR3 spans 15 amino acids. The V gene's germline CDR1 is MDHEN and CDR2 SYDVKM. With 3 bases clipped from V and 5 bases from J, the junction kept 7 bases outside the gene matches.

The J gene is TRBJ1-5, the V gene TRBV6-1; tentatively, D is TRBD1 (5 bases). The CDR3 is 15 residues long. V was pared by 7 bases and J by 0 bases, with 13 bases between. CDR1 is MNHNS, CDR2 SASEGT, per germline. The CDR3 DNA reads TGTGCCAGCACCTTCGAGGGGAATAGCAATCAGCCCCAGCATTTT. Encoded protein: CASTFEGNSNQPQHF.